The 7 T cell receptor beta chains below were found in one sample sequenced in a study of regulatory T cells in long-lasting Graves disease. Both iRepertoire HTBI primers and Arm-PCR of CDR3 regions were used to build the TCR beta libraries. MiXCR, applied by TCRdb to the multiplex PCR reads, yields one record per CDR3 protein. The repertoire holds 300,000 to 500,000 distinct CDR3 sequences, less than 25% seen once, with roughly 20% in the top ten. The time point was: persistent/refractory GD, antithyroid drugs over 5 years with positive TRAb. RNA from PBMCs was the source of the TCR library. The sample in question was peripheral blood mononuclear cells (PBMCs), obtained when the disease was refractory, from a patient treated with antithyroid drugs. The origin of the receptors is a female donor with Graves disease.

In this sample, this clonotype turned up many times. V is TRBV12-3 or TRBV12-4 and J is TRBJ2-5, with 10 bases lining up with TRBD1. The ends lost 6 bases at V and 5 bases at J; junction bases unmatched: 9. The CDR3 has 15 amino acids. DNA of the CDR3: TGTGCCAGCAGAAAGGGACAGGGGTCGGGGGAGACCCAGTACTTC. Its translation: CASRKGQGSGETQYF.

This clonotype was observed once. A single base separates this from a much larger clone, so it may be a read error. The rearrangement uses TRBV30 and TRBJ1-6; D ambiguous. The CDR3 has 12 amino acids. CDR1 GTSNPN and CDR2 SVGIG come from the germline V gene (reference sequence). Written as DNA, the CDR3 is TGTGCCTGGACCGTCCATAATTCACTCCTCCACTTT. Its protein product is CAWTVHNSLLHF.

In its sample, this clonotype was seen many times. The chain employs TRBV12-3 or TRBV12-4 and TRBJ1-1; D might be TRBD1 (6 bases). V shed 8 bases and J shed 5 bases, with 24 bases lying between them. The CDR3 loop spans 16 amino acids. In DNA form, the CDR3 reads TGTGCCAGCTCCAGAGGGGGGCTAAATACGGGGACTGAAGCTTTCTTT. Protein product: CASSRGGLNTGTEAFF.

This clonotype was seen a handful of times. V is TRBV7-9 and J is TRBJ2-1; D is unresolved. Trimming pared 3 bases from V and 5 bases from J, leaving 5 bases between. The CDR3 extends over 12 amino acids. CDR1 and CDR2 from the germline V gene are SEHNR and FQNEAQ (reference sequence). The CDR3 sequence is CASSLVDNEQFF. CDR3 sequence (DNA): TGTGCCAGCAGCTTGGTAGACAATGAGCAGTTCTTC.

This clonotype was seen a handful of times. The chain uses TRBV30 and TRBJ1-4; possible D gene TRBD1, 6 bases. Trimming pared 3 bases from V and 6 bases from J, leaving 14 bases between. The CDR3 runs 14 residues. Germline loops: CDR1 GTSNPN, CDR2 SVGIG (reference sequence). The chain's CDR3 is CAWSPGGSDEKLFF. The CDR3 DNA sequence: TGTGCCTGGAGCCCCGGGGGCTCGGATGAAAAACTGTTTTTT.

The chain carries TRBV19 and TRBJ1-5; D gene uncertain. Trimming took 8 bases from V and 6 from J, leaving 17 bases between them. Germline-derived CDR1 and CDR2 are LNHDA and SQIVND (reference sequence). This CDR3 spans 14 amino acids. This chain's CDR3 is CASRGLTAPQPQHF. The CDR3 DNA is TGTGCCAGTCGAGGTCTAACAGCACCTCAGCCCCAGCATTTT.

In its sample, this clonotype was seen many times. The J gene is TRBJ2-7, the V gene TRBV27, with 12 bases that match TRBD2. Germline CDR1 MNHEY, CDR2 SMNVEV (reference sequence). This CDR3 is built from 15 residues. The J segment lost 3 bases and the V segment lost 4 bases, leaving 4 bases of the junction unmatched. The CDR3 DNA follows: TGTGCCAGCAGTTCCGGACTAGCGGGATTCTACGAGCAGTACTTC. Translation: CASSSGLAGFYEQYF.